These 28 T cell receptor beta chains were sequenced from one sample in a study of cytomegalovirus exposure and HLA in healthy donors. The PCR made use of 60 Vbeta and 13 Jbeta primers. Assay: immunoSEQ multiplex PCR; the TCRdb copy retains only in-frame clones and omits some. The sample contains roughly 140,000 clones, 75% to 80% of which appear only once. The sequencing input was PBMCs. The origin of the receptors is a male donor in good health and CMV-seronegative.

The chain joins TRBV5-1 to TRBJ2-7; tentative D call: TRBD2 (7 bases). Germline CDR1 reads SGHRS; CDR2 reads YFSETQ. Trimming removed 5 bases at V and 2 bases at J, with 14 bases between. The CDR3 contains 14 residues. As DNA, the CDR3 is TGCGCCAGCAGGAGCGGGACAACCACCTACGAGCAGTACTTC. Translated: CASRSGTTTYEQYF.

This rearrangement joins TRBV6-5 to TRBJ1-1; D remains unclear. The CDR3 covers 14 residues. From germline, CDR1 is MNHEY and CDR2 SVGAGI. Trimming removed 6 bases at V and 5 bases at J, with 16 bases between. This CDR3 reads CASRSPAAGTEAFF. The CDR3 bases are TGTGCCAGCAGGTCCCCGGCAGCGGGGACTGAAGCTTTCTTT.

The CDR3 region is CASSQHLAVAGANVLTF. The CDR3 nucleotides read TGTGCCAGCAGCCAACACCTCGCGGTGGCCGGGGCCAACGTCCTGACTTTC. The chain recombines TRBV14 with TRBJ2-6; no clear D gene. This CDR3 is built from 17 residues. V was trimmed by 2 bases and J by 4 bases, leaving 15 bases between them. Per the germline V gene, CDR1 is SGHDN and CDR2 is FVKESK.

DNA of the CDR3: TGCAGCGTCGCCCGGCTAGCGGGTTCCTACGAGCAGTACTTC. Translating it yields CSVARLAGSYEQYF. J is TRBJ2-5 and V is TRBV29-1, with TRBD2 identical over 8 bases. The DNA end is a closer match to TRBJ2-7, so the J assignment may be wrong. The CDR3 has 14 residues. In germline, CDR1 is SQVTM, CDR2 ANQGSEA.

The rearrangement joins TRBV27 to TRBJ2-5; TRBD1 agrees at 7 bases. With 6 bases clipped from V and 0 bases from J, the junction kept 7 bases outside the gene matches. The germline V gene has CDR1 MNHEY and CDR2 SMNVEV (reference sequence). The CDR3 has 15 amino acids. The CDR3 is CASSYRGPYQETQYF. CDR3 sequence (DNA): TGTGCCAGCAGCTACAGGGGTCCCTACCAAGAGACCCAGTACTTC.

The chain joins TRBV5-4 to TRBJ2-5; TRBD1 aligns across 11 bases. CDR3 size: 13 residues. V dropped 4 bases and J dropped 11; count of bases not matched to a gene: 7. CDR1 and CDR2 (germline): SGHNT, YYREEE (reference sequence). CDR3: CASSRTGGEEQYF. DNA of the CDR3: TGTGCCAGCAGCCGGACAGGGGGCGAGGAGCAGTACTTC.

The chain is built from TRBV5-4 and TRBJ1-2; 7 bases are shared with TRBD1. The CDR3 has 15 residues. Germline V gene sequence: CDR1 SGHNT, CDR2 YYREEE (reference sequence). After removal of 4 bases from V and 4 bases from J, the junction contained 10 bases not matched to a gene. As DNA, the CDR3 is TGTGCCAGCAGCGGTAGACAGGGACTTGGCTATGGCTACACCTTC. Translating it yields CASSGRQGLGYGYTF.

V is TRBV7-3 and J is TRBJ1-1, with 10 bases that match TRBD1. In germline, CDR1 is SGHTA, CDR2 FQGTGA. V lost 5 bases, J lost 4 bases, and 10 bases stayed unmatched. CDR3 length equals 16 residues. The DNA of the CDR3 is TGTGCCAGCAGCCCTGGACAGGGGGGGTTCAGCACTGAAGCTTTCTTT. Translation gives CASSPGQGGFSTEAFF. Complete variable domain (other parts from reference TRBV7-3 and TRBJ1-1): GAGVSQTPSNKVTEKGKYVELRCDPISGHTALYWYRQSLGQGPEFLIYFQGTGAADDSGLPNDRFFAVRPEGSVSTLKIQRTERGDSAVYLCASSPGQGGFSTEAFFGQGTRLTVV.

The V gene is TRBV19, the J gene TRBJ1-1; D might be TRBD1 (5 bases). Deletions cut 7 bases from V and 11 bases from J, with 14 bases between. Germline V gives CDR1 LNHDA, CDR2 SQIVND (reference sequence). The CDR3 is 11 residues long. Here the CDR3 reads CASTMGGGAFF. The CDR3 region has the DNA TGTGCCAGTACCATGGGGGGGGGTGCTTTCTTT.

The V gene is TRBV6-5, the J gene TRBJ2-2; 8 positions match TRBD1. The CDR3 runs to 16 residues. Looked up from germline, CDR1 is MNHEY and CDR2 is SVGAGI. V lost 0 bases, J lost 7 bases, and 7 bases stayed unmatched. The CDR3 is CASSYSAGGGIGELFF. DNA for the CDR3: TGTGCCAGCAGTTACTCGGCAGGGGGCGGCATCGGGGAGCTGTTTTTT.

This chain joins TRBV5-1 and TRBJ1-1, with TRBD1 matching over 11 bases. CDR1 and CDR2 (germline): SGHRS, YFSETQ. V shed 4 bases, J shed 5 bases, and the junction held 7 bases outside the gene matches. The CDR3 sequence is 15 residues long. CDR3 residues: CASSPRTGGSTEAFF. CDR3 sequence (DNA): TGCGCCAGCAGCCCCCGGACAGGGGGCTCAACTGAAGCTTTCTTT.

J is TRBJ2-1 and V is TRBV4-3; D is possibly TRBD1 (7 bases). The germline V gene has CDR1 LGHNA and CDR2 YSLEER. The germline V and J ends were trimmed by 3 bases and 12 bases, with 21 bases remaining between them. There are 15 residues in the CDR3. CDR3 nucleotide sequence: TGCGCCAGCAGCCATGCCGACAGGGACTTACTAGGGCAGTTCTTC. This gives the protein CASSHADRDLLGQFF.

V is TRBV30 and J is TRBJ2-5; 9 bases line up with TRBD2. With V trimmed by 3 bases and J by 5 bases, 7 bases remained unmatched. CDR3 length: 14 residues. CDR1 and CDR2 (germline): GTSNPN, SVGIG (reference sequence). The CDR3 coding sequence is TGTGCCTGGAGGGGCGGGAGGGCCCGGGAGACCCAGTACTTC. Translating it yields CAWRGGRARETQYF.

This chain links TRBV18 with TRBJ2-1; 7 nucleotides agree with TRBD2. The V and J ends lost 1 base and 5 bases, in that order; junction bases with no gene match: 5. The germline gives CDR1 KGHSH, CDR2 LQKENI. The CDR3 has 15 amino acids. CDR3: CASSPQSGINNEQFF. CDR3 DNA sequence: TGTGCCAGCTCACCACAGAGCGGGATAAACAATGAGCAGTTCTTC.

The sample holds a few counts of this clone. The chain recombines TRBV18 with TRBJ1-5; 10 positions match TRBD1. Per the germline V gene, CDR1 is KGHSH and CDR2 is LQKENI. The trim removed 4 bases at V and 3 bases at J, leaving 0 bases unmatched. The length of the CDR3 is 14 residues. The CDR3 is CASSRQGANQPQHF. The CDR3 nucleotides read TGTGCCAGCTCACGACAGGGGGCCAATCAGCCCCAGCATTTT. Looking up the rest from reference TRBV18 and TRBJ1-5 gives the full variable domain: NAGVMQNPRHLVRRRGQEARLRCSPMKGHSHVYWYRQLPEEGLKFMVYLQKENIIDESGMPKERFSAEFPKEGPSILRIQQVVRGDSAAYFCASSRQGANQPQHFGDGTRLSIL.

About this clone itself: The same CDR3 is also encoded by other DNA sequences in this sample. The chain employs TRBV4-3 and TRBJ2-7; 8 bases agree with TRBD1. This CDR3 is 14 amino acids long. Per germline, CDR1 LGHNA and CDR2 YSLEER. J lost 2 bases, V lost 4 bases, and 4 bases had no gene match. Here the CDR3 DNA reads TGCGCCAGCAGCCCAGGGACAGGAGCCTACGAGCAGTACTTC. It is translated as CASSPGTGAYEQYF.

The chain couples TRBV6-5 to TRBJ1-1, with D maybe TRBD1 (6 bases). Germline V gene sequence: CDR1 MNHEY, CDR2 SVGAGI. The V end was cut by 5 bases, the J end by 4 bases, with 11 bases between. This CDR3 has 13 residues. The CDR3 spells CASSPQGVTEAFF. CDR3 nucleotides: TGTGCCAGCAGTCCACAGGGTGTCACTGAAGCTTTCTTT.

This chain's CDR3 is CASSVPGLADNEQFF. The CDR3 DNA is TGTGCCAGCAGTGTGCCGGGACTAGCGGACAATGAGCAGTTCTTC. The chain uses TRBV25-1 and TRBJ2-1; 11 bases match TRBD2. Trimming took 4 bases from V and 5 from J; bases not matched to a gene: 4. CDR1 and CDR2 (germline): MGHDK, SYGVNS. The CDR3 runs to 15 residues. The full variable domain, completed using reference TRBV25-1 and TRBJ2-1, is EADIYQTPRYLVIGTGKKITLECSQTMGHDKMYWYQQDPGMELHLIHYSYGVNSTEKGDLSSESTVSRIRTEHFPLTLESARPSHTSQYLCASSVPGLADNEQFFGPGTRLTVL.

This chain links TRBV11-2 with TRBJ2-7, with a possible D match to TRBD1 (6 bases). Germline loops: CDR1 SGHAT, CDR2 FQNNGV. V was clipped by 4 bases and J by 5 bases, with 24 bases between them. This CDR3 has 17 residues. The CDR3 spells CASSSFPQGLRPDEQYF. CDR3 sequence (DNA): TGTGCCAGCAGCTCTTTCCCGCAGGGGCTTCGTCCAGACGAGCAGTACTTC.

A few counts support this clone. The chain has TRBV5-4 and TRBJ2-7, with a possible D match to TRBD1 (6 bases). The CDR3 has 14 amino acids. Trimming left V 0 bases short and J 2 bases short, with 9 bases between. Germline CDR1 reads SGHNT; CDR2 reads YYREEE (reference sequence). The CDR3 DNA sequence: TGTGCCAGCAGCTTGGCGAAGGGGGCCTACGAGCAGTACTTC. Amino acids: CASSLAKGAYEQYF.

The chain combines TRBV2 with TRBJ1-5; the D gene is possibly TRBD1 (6 bases). V was cut by 5 bases and J by 0 bases, with 11 bases left in between. The germline V gene encodes CDR1 SNHLY and CDR2 FYNNEI. The CDR3 spans 15 residues. CDR3 loop: CASSKTGYSNQPQHF. The DNA for the CDR3 is TGTGCCAGCAGTAAGACAGGATATAGCAATCAGCCCCAGCATTTT.

The chain combines TRBV6-5 with TRBJ2-7; D is undetermined. Germline CDR1 reads MNHEY; CDR2 reads SVGAGI. The CDR3 contains 13 residues. Trimming left V 4 bases short and J 5 bases short, with 12 bases between. CDR3 loop: CASSLHRVHEQYF. Written as DNA, the CDR3 is TGTGCCAGCAGTTTACATCGGGTCCACGAGCAGTACTTC.

A few counts support this clone. The rearrangement uses TRBV19 and TRBJ1-6; TRBD1 matches at 8 bases. The CDR3 loop spans 13 amino acids. V was pared by 8 bases and J by 7 bases, with 4 bases of the junction left unmatched. Germline V CDR1 and CDR2: LNHDA, SQIVND (reference sequence). The CDR3 bases are TGTGCCAGTTCGGACAGGGAGAATTCACCCCTCCACTTT. This gives the protein CASSDRENSPLHF.

V gene TRBV7-9 combines with J gene TRBJ2-3; the D is unclear. Trimming took 2 bases from V and 3 from J, leaving 9 bases between them. CDR3 length: 14 residues. The V gene's germline CDR1 is SEHNR and CDR2 FQNEAQ (reference sequence). The CDR3 nucleotides are TGTGCCAGCAGCTTAACTCTCGGGACAGATACGCAGTATTTT. Translation: CASSLTLGTDTQYF.

The V call is TRBV30, the J call TRBJ2-7; D is perhaps TRBD1 (5 bases). With 0 bases removed from V and 2 bases from J, the gap between germline ends came to 11 bases. The CDR3 is made up of 14 amino acids. Germline V gene data show CDR1 as GTSNPN and CDR2 as SVGIG (reference sequence). CDR3 sequence: CAWSVWGRAYEQYF. In nucleotides, the CDR3 is TGTGCCTGGAGTGTATGGGGCAGAGCCTACGAGCAGTACTTC.

The CDR3 loop reads CASSQLDRTNYGYTF. As DNA, the CDR3 is TGCGCCAGCAGCCAGTTGGACAGGACTAACTATGGCTACACCTTC. The chain employs TRBV4-3 and TRBJ1-2; 7 bases map to TRBD1. V gave up 3 bases and J gave up 0 bases; unmatched junction bases: 4. CDR3 length: 15 residues. Germline CDR1 is LGHNA and CDR2 is YSLEER.

The chain recombines TRBV7-9 with TRBJ2-1; 15 positions match TRBD2. In germline, CDR1 is SEHNR, CDR2 FQNEAQ (reference sequence). The CDR3 length is 17 residues. The trim removed 5 bases at V and 8 bases at J, leaving 10 bases unmatched. For the CDR3, the DNA is TGTGCCAGCAGCCCCCTTTGGACTAGCGGGAGGGCTGATGAGCAGTTCTTC. Protein: CASSPLWTSGRADEQFF.

This sequence joins TRBV15 and TRBJ2-4, with D possibly TRBD1 on 6 matching bases. Trimming left V 0 bases short and J 11 bases short, with 8 bases between. The V gene's germline CDR1 is LNHNV and CDR2 YYDKDF (reference sequence). The CDR3 totals 12 residues. This chain's CDR3 is CATSREGGLQYF. The CDR3 DNA reads as TGTGCCACCAGCAGAGAAGGGGGACTTCAGTACTTC.